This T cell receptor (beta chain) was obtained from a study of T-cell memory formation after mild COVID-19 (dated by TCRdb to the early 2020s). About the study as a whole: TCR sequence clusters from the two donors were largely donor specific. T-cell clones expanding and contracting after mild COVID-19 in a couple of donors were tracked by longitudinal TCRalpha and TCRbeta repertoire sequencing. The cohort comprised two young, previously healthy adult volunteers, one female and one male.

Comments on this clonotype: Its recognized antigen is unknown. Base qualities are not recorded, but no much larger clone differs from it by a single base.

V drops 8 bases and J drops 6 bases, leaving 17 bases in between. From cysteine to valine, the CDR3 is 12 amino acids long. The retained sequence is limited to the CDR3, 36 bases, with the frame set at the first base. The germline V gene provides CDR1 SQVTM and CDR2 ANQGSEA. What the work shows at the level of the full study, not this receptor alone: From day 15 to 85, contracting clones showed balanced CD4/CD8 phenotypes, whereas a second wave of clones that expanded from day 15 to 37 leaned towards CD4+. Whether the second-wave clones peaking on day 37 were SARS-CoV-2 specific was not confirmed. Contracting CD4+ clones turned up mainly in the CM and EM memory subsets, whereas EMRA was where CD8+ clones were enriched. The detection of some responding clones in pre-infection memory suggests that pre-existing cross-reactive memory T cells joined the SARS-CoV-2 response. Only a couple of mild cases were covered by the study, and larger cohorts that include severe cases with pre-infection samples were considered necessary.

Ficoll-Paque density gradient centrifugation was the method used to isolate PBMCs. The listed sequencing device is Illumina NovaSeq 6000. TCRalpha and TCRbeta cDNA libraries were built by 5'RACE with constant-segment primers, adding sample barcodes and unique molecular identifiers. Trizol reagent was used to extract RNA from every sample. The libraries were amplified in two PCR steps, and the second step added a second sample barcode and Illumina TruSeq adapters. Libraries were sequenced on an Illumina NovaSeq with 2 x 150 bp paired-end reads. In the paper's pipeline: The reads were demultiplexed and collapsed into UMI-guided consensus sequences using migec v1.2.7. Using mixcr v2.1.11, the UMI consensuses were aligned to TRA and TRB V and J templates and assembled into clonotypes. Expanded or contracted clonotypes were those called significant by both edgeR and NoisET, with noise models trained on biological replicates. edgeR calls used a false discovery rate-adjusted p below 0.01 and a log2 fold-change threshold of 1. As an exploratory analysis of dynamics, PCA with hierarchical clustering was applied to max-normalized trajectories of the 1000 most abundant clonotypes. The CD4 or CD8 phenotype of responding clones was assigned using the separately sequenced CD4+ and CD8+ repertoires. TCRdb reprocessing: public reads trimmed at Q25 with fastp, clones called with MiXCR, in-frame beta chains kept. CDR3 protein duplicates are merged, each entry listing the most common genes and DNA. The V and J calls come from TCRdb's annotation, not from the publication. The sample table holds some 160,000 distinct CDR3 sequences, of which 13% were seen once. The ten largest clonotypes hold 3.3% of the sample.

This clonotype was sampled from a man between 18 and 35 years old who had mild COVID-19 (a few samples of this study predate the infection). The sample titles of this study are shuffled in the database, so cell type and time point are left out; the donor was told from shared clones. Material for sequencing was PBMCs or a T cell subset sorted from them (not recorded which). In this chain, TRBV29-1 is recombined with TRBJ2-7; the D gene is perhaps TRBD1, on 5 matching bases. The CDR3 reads CSTTPRQFEQYV. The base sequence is TGCAGCACCACCCCCAGACAGTTCGAGCAGTACGTC.